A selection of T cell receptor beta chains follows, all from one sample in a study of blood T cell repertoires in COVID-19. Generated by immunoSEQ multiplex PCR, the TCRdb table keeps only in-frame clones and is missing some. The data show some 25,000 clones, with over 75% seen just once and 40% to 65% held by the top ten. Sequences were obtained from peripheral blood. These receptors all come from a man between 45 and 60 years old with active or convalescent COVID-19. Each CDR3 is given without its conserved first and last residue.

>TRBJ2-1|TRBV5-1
ASSFERGTYGQF
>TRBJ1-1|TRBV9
ASSSTGESNTEAF
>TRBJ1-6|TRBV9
ASSPGRGEMRNSPLH
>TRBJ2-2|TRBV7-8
ASSPAGNTGELF
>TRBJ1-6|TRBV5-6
ASSSDRGLSPLH
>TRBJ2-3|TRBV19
ASRVAGSTDTQY
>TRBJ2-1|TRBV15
ATSRERLGLADRDEQF
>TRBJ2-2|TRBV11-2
ASSLTARNTGELF
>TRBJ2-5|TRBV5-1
ASNPVYGRKETQY
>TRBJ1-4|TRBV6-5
ASRFHGQGGEKLF
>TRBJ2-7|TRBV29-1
SAMQGGSVYEQY
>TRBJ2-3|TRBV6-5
ASSYEGRGLTDTQY
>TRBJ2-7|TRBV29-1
SVEGYGQGAEQY
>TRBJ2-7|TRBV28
ASSPPPRTGLYEQY
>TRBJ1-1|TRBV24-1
ATSANRQGEAF
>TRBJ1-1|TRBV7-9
ASSPLISRQGARAEAF
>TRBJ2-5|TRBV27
ASSLSGVGARETQY
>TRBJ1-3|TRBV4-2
ASSPDLRAGNTIY
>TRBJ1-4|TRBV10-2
ASSESRQEKLF
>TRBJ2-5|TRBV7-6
ASSLGLAGGVQETQY
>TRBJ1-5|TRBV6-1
ASSEAGEQPQH
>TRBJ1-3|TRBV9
ASSVEGAGGNTIY
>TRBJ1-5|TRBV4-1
ASSQTPGTGSNQPQH
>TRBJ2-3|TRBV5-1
ASSLQGADTQY
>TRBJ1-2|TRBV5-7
ASSKDRRANYGYT
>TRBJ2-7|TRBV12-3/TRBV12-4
ASRATETYEQY